This entry is about one T cell receptor beta chain. No cognate antigen has been identified for it. No much larger clone is present one base from it, and per-base qualities are unavailable. These data belong to a study of blood T cell repertoires in COVID-19 (TCRdb year 2020). Context from the whole study: Samples from collaborators originated in the United States, Italy and Spain and spanned both the acute and convalescent phases of COVID-19. The material from the prospective study consisted of cDNA or gDNA derived from T cells, B-cell-depleted T cells, or PBMCs. Deeply sampled blood TCRbeta repertoires from subjects exposed to, actively infected with, or recovered from COVID-19 were included in the dataset. The repertoires were released in a freely available public database meant as a resource for research on the immune response to SARS-CoV-2. The samples were drawn from two sources: the first 160 participants of the ongoing ImmuneRACE study, and some 1,300 subjects contributed by 6 global collaborators. A de-identified subject ID, COVID-19 status, age in years and sex were almost always included in the sample metadata. Where available, HLA class I and class II types were obtained from metadata supplied by the sample provider rather than from assay-based typing.

TCRbeta CDR3 regions were amplified from genomic DNA using the immunoSEQ Assay, a bias-controlled multiplex PCR. From the authors' description of their analysis: The number of nucleated cells in each sample was estimated from the amplification of reference gene primers within the assay. To quantify the absolute abundance of each unique TCRbeta CDR3 rearrangement, sequence reads were collapsed and filtered. For each sample, productive Simpson clonality was calculated as the square root of Simpson's diversity index over productive rearrangements. TCRdb provides this immuneACCESS table in a form limited to in-frame rearrangements. Some clones are lacking; in checked studies, under half of them reflect an unresolved V gene, and why the rest are absent is not known. From that table come the V and J calls and clone size; the DNA was used to work out D and trimming. The sample table lists roughly 240,000 clones, around nine tenths of them with a count of one. Jointly, the top ten make up 1.5% to 2% of the sample.

Study-level results and caveats: The amount of clinical and demographic metadata varied by source and participant and was provided uncurated.

Another Seattle source contributed samples from volunteer blood donors who had recovered from COVID-19. Whole blood was collected in K2EDTA tubes by collaborating institutions according to the institutions' own protocols. For TCRbeta analysis, collaborator samples were shipped as frozen whole blood, as isolated PBMCs, or as DNA extracted from either sample type. V lost 6 bases and J lost 6 bases, and the count of bases not matched to a germline gene is 6. From the cysteine through the phenylalanine, the CDR3 covers 13 amino acids. Only the CDR3 DNA stays, 39 bases, in frame from base 1. Material: peripheral blood. This TCR was recovered from a woman between 55 and 75 years old who had recovered from COVID-19. Here the chain combines TRBV12-3 or TRBV12-4 and TRBJ1-1, with 8 middle bases fitting TRBD1. CDR3 reads: CASRGQGDSEAFF. The DNA sequence is TGTGCCAGCAGAGGACAGGGTGACTCTGAAGCTTTCTTT.